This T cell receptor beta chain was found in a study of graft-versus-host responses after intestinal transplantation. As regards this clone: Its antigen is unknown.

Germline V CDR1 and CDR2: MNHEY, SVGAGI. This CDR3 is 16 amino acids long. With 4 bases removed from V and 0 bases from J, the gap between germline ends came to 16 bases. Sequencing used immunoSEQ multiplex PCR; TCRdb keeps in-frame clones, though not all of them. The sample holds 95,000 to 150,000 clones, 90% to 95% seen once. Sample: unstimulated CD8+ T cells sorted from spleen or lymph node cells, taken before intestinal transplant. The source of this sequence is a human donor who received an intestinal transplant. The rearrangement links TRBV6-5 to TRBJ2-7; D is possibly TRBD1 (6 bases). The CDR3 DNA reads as TGTGCCAGCAGTTCAAAACAGGACAGTTACTCCTACGAGCAGTACTTC. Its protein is CASSSKQDSYSYEQYF.